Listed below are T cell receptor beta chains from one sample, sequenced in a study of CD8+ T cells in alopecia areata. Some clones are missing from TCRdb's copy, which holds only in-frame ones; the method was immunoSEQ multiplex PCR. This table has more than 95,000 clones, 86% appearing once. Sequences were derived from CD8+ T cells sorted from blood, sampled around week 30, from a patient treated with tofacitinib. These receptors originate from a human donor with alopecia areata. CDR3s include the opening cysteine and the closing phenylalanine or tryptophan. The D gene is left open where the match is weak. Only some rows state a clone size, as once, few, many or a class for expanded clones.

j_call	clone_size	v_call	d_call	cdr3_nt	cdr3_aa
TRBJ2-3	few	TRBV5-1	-	TGCGCCAGCAGCTTGGCGGTCTCTAGCACAGATACGCAGTATTTT	CASSLAVSSTDTQYF
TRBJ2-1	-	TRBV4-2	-	TGTGCCAGCAGCCCACAAGGTGGATGGGGGGGCTATTCGAATGAGCAGTTCTTC	CASSPQGGWGGYSNEQFF
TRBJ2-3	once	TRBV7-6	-	TGTGCCAGCAGTCTCGAGAGAGGGCCAGATACGCAGTATTTT	CASSLERGPDTQYF
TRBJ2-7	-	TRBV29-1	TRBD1	TGCAGCGGAGCCGGGACAGGGGGCGAGCAGTACTTC	CSGAGTGGEQYF
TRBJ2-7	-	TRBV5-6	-	TGTGCCAGCAGCTTGAGTGGGGGTGGATACGAGCAGTACTTC	CASSLSGGGYEQYF
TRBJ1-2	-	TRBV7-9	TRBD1	TGTGCCAGCAGCACGGGGACAGGGGCAATCTATGGCTACACCTTC	CASSTGTGAIYGYTF
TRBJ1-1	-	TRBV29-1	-	TGCAGCGCGAACGGGGGGGAGTTCGGTGAAGCTCTCTTT	CSANGGEFGEALF
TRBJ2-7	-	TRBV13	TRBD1	TGTGCCAGCAGCTCCAGGGACAGCACCTACGAGCAGTACTTC	CASSSRDSTYEQYF
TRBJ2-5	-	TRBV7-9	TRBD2	TGTGCCAGCAGCGGACGGACTAGCGGAGTCCAAGAGACCCAGTACTTC	CASSGRTSGVQETQYF
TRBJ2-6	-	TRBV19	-	TGTGCCAGCCTTGGGGACGGATCCTCTGGGGCCAACGTCCTGACTTTC	CASLGDGSSGANVLTF
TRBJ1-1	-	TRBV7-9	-	TGTGCCAGCAGCTTAGCGGCAGGACCTGAAGCTTTCTTT	CASSLAAGPEAFF
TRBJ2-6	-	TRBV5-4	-	TGTGCCAGCAGTGGGGGAGCAACGTCTGGGGCCAACGTCCTGACTTTC	CASSGGATSGANVLTF
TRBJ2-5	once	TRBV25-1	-	TGTGCCAGCAGTGTACAAGAGACCCAGTACTTC	CASSVQETQYF
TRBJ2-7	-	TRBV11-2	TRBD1	TGTGCCAGCAGCTCCCACAGGGGGCCCAACGAGCAGTACTTC	CASSSHRGPNEQYF
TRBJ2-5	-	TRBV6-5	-	TGTGCCAGCAGTCCCAACGGGGGTCCCAAGGAGACCCAGTACTTC	CASSPNGGPKETQYF
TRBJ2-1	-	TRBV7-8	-	TGTGCCAGCAGCTTACCGGGGGTATCGAACAATGAGCAGTTCTTC	CASSLPGVSNNEQFF
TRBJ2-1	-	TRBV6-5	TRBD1	TGTGCCAGCAGACCGGGACAGGGGGTCAATGAGCAGTTCTTC	CASRPGQGVNEQFF
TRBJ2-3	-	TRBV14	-	TGTGCCAGCAGCCAACATAGAAACACAGATACGCAGTATTTT	CASSQHRNTDTQYF
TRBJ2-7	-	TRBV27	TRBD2	TGTGCCAGCAGTGCACCGGGACTAGCGAGAGAGCAGTACTTC	CASSAPGLAREQYF
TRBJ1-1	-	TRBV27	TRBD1	TGTGCCAGCAGTTCGCAGGGGGCGCATACTGAAGCTTTCTTT	CASSSQGAHTEAFF
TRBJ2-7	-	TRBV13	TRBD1	TGTGCCAGCAGCCCGGGACAGGGGGCCTACGAGCAGTACTTC	CASSPGQGAYEQYF
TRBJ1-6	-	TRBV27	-	TGTGCCAGCAGTCCCGGGACATATCTTAATTCACCCCTCCACTTT	CASSPGTYLNSPLHF
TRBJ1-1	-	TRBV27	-	TGTGCCAGCAGTTTATCTGGGGGGGCAACTACTTTCTTT	CASSLSGGATTFF
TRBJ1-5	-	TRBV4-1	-	TGCGCCAGCAGCGTACAGGAGTATAGCAATCAGCCCCAGCATTTT	CASSVQEYSNQPQHF
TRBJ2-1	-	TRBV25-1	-	TGTGCCAGCAGTACAGGTAATGAGCAGTTCTTC	CASSTGNEQFF
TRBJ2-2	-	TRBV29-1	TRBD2	TGCAGCGTTGAACGGGGGGGTACCTCCGGGGAGCTGTTTTTT	CSVERGGTSGELFF
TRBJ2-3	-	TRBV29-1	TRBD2	TGCAGCGTTGTCGAGCGGGGGGGAGATACGCAGTATTTT	CSVVERGGDTQYF
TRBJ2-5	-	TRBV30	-	TGTGCCTGGAGTCCCACGGGGGAGACCCAGTACTTC	CAWSPTGETQYF
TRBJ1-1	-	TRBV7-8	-	TGTGCCAGCAGCTTAGGTTACAGTGAAGCTTTCTTT	CASSLGYSEAFF
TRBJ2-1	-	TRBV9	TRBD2	TGTGCCAGCAGCGTACGGTCGAAACTAGCGGGGCCCAATGAGCAGTTCTTC	CASSVRSKLAGPNEQFF
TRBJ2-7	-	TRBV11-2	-	TGTGCCAGCAGCCCACACCCAACTCTAGCCCAAGCCTACGAGCAGTACTTC	CASSPHPTLAQAYEQYF
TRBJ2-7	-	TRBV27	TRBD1	TGTGCCAGCAAGGGACAGTCCCTCTATAGCGAGCAGTACTTC	CASKGQSLYSEQYF
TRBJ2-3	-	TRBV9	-	TGTGCCAGCAGCGTAGCGGATTTCACAGATACGCAGTATTTT	CASSVADFTDTQYF
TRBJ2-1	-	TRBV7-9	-	TGTGCCAGCAGCTTCAGGGGGGGCTCCTACAATGAGCAGTTCTTC	CASSFRGGSYNEQFF
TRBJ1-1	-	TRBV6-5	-	TGTGCCAGCAGGGGGGACGGTGGATCGGCTTTCTTT	CASRGDGGSAFF
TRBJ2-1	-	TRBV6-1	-	TGTGCCAGCAGTGTTACAGGGAGATATGAGCAGTTCTTC	CASSVTGRYEQFF
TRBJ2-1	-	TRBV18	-	TGTGCCAGCTCACCGAAACCCGGGACCCCCCAGCTCCATGAGCAGTTCTTC	CASSPKPGTPQLHEQFF
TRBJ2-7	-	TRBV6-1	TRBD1	TGTGCCAGCAGTGCTTGGGACAGCCCCTACGAGCAGTACTTC	CASSAWDSPYEQYF